Below, 18 T cell receptor beta chains from the same sample are listed, as sequenced in a study of OX40 agonist ivuxolimab in advanced cancers. The table came from immunoSEQ multiplex PCR; TCRdb's copy has only in-frame clones and leaves some out. The repertoire holds approximately 40,000 clones, with around 92% as singletons. The sample was CD4+ or CD8+ T cells sorted from blood, taken in a trial of the OX40 agonist ivuxolimab. These receptors were taken from an adult with an advanced solid tumor such as melanoma, head and neck, liver or kidney cancer.

This clone was counted a few times. The chain recombines TRBV19 with TRBJ1-5; TRBD1 agrees at 8 bases. V shed 11 bases, J shed 2 bases, and the junction held 2 bases outside the gene matches. The length of the CDR3 is 12 residues. The germline CDR1 and CDR2 sequences are LNHDA and SQIVND (reference sequence). DNA for the CDR3: TGTGCCGGGGGACAGGGCAATCAGCCCCAGCATTTT. It encodes CAGGQGNQPQHF.

The J gene is TRBJ1-1, the V gene TRBV6-6; 8 bases fit TRBD1. Germline trimming cut 2 bases from V and 2 bases from J; bases unmatched to any gene: 7. The CDR3 has 16 amino acids. CDR1 is MNHNY and CDR2 is SVGAGI in the germline V gene (reference sequence). The CDR3 region is CASSYTRTGLNTEAFF. For the CDR3, the DNA is TGTGCCAGCAGTTACACGCGGACAGGGCTTAACACTGAAGCTTTCTTT.

This chain uses TRBV27 with TRBJ2-1; no reliable D call. Germline V gene data show CDR1 as MNHEY and CDR2 as SMNVEV (reference sequence). Trimming shortened V by 4 bases and J by 8 bases, and 18 bases separated the two germline ends. The CDR3 covers 15 residues. The CDR3 protein is CASSSGQATSDEQFF. CDR3 DNA sequence: TGTGCCAGCAGTTCCGGGCAGGCCACCTCCGATGAGCAGTTCTTC.

For the CDR3, the DNA is TGTGCCAGCTCGGCGGGGGGCACAGATACGCAGTATTTT. Translation: CASSAGGTDTQYF. The chain employs TRBV9 and TRBJ2-3; 7 bases line up with TRBD2. Germline-derived CDR1 and CDR2 are SGDLS and YYNGEE. The CDR3 contains 13 residues. The V segment lost 7 bases and the J segment 1 base; nucleotides outside the gene matches: 3. The variable domain in full, with the rest retrieved from reference TRBV9 and TRBJ2-3, is DSGVTQTPKHLITATGQRVTLRCSPRSGDLSVYWYQQSLDQGLQFLIQYYNGEERAKGNILERFSAQQFPDLHSELNLSSLELGDSALYFCASSAGGTDTQYFGPGTRLTVL.

V is TRBV6-5 and J is TRBJ1-1; the match to TRBD1 covers 7 bases. The CDR3 totals 13 residues. The J segment lost 5 bases and the V segment lost 10 bases, leaving 10 bases of the junction unmatched. Germline V gene sequence: CDR1 MNHEY, CDR2 SVGAGI. CDR3 sequence (DNA): TGTGCCACATCAGGGGGGTCAAGGACTGAAGCTTTCTTT. Amino acids: CATSGGSRTEAFF.

CDR3 residues: CASSVSLGNEQFF. DNA for the CDR3: TGTGCCAGCAGCGTATCCCTCGGAAATGAGCAGTTCTTC. The chain uses TRBV9 and TRBJ2-1; D not resolved. Per germline, CDR1 SGDLS and CDR2 YYNGEE. V lost 1 base to trimming and J lost 7 bases, with 9 bases between them. The CDR3 is 13 residues long.

In its sample, this clone was seen a few times. This chain links TRBV21-1 with TRBJ1-2; the D call TRBD1 from the table was never checked on the DNA. TRBV21-1 is listed as a pseudogene. This CDR3 comprises 15 residues. The CDR3 loop is CASSKVDRGIYGYTF. As DNA, the CDR3 is TGTGCCAGCAGCAAAGTGGACAGGGGGATCTATGGCTACACCTTC.

Turning to this clone: The sample has other DNA sequences that encode this CDR3 too. This chain joins TRBV5-1 and TRBJ2-1; 10 bases map to TRBD2. This CDR3 region has 17 residues. V trimming: 1 base; J trimming: 0 bases; junction bases outside the gene matches: 4. Per germline, CDR1 SGHRS and CDR2 YFSETQ. The CDR3 here is CASSLYASGSSYNEQFF. CDR3 DNA sequence: TGCGCCAGCAGCTTGTACGCTAGCGGGAGCTCCTACAATGAGCAGTTCTTC.

This chain connects TRBV11-2 to TRBJ2-5; perhaps TRBD2 as D (6 bases). This CDR3 comprises 11 residues. The germline V and J ends were trimmed by 3 bases and 14 bases, with 13 bases remaining between them. Germline CDR1 SGHAT, CDR2 FQNNGV. The CDR3 protein is CASSFGRGPYF. CDR3 DNA sequence: TGTGCCAGCAGCTTTGGGCGGGGTCCCTACTTC.

The genes are TRBV7-8 and TRBJ2-2, with 10 bases that match TRBD2. The CDR3 has 17 residues. Trimming removed 4 bases from V and 2 bases from J; junction bases left unmatched: 7. Germline V gives CDR1 SGHVS, CDR2 FQNEAQ. The CDR3 loop reads CASSSLAGVKNTGELFF. CDR3 nucleotide sequence: TGTGCCAGCAGCTCTCTAGCGGGAGTAAAAAACACCGGGGAGCTGTTTTTT.

V gene TRBV6-5 combines with J gene TRBJ1-2, with unresolved D. The germline CDR1 and CDR2 sequences are MNHEY and SVGAGI. The CDR3 contains 14 residues. V gave up 0 bases and J gave up 5 bases, with 10 bases separating them. CDR3 coding DNA: TGTGCCAGCAGTTACTCGTCAGGCTTTTATGGCTACACCTTC. It is translated as CASSYSSGFYGYTF.

CDR3 region: CASSYTVGNNYGYTF. The DNA of the CDR3 is TGTGCCAGCAGTTACACCGTGGGGAATAACTATGGCTACACCTTC. The V gene is TRBV6-5, the J gene TRBJ1-2; D gene uncertain. From germline, CDR1 is MNHEY and CDR2 SVGAGI. The CDR3 consists of 15 residues. Trimming took 2 bases from V and 1 from J, leaving 11 bases between them.

The gene calls are TRBV7-9 and TRBJ1-1, with D unclear. Trimming left V 5 bases short and J 4 bases short, with 11 bases between. This CDR3 contains 13 residues. Germline CDR1 is SEHNR and CDR2 is FQNEAQ (reference sequence). The CDR3 reads CASSLNSGTEAFF. CDR3 nucleotide sequence: TGTGCCAGCAGCCTCAACTCGGGCACTGAAGCTTTCTTT.

The rearrangement joins TRBV28 to TRBJ2-7, with D perhaps TRBD2 (7 bases). V lost 2 bases, J lost 2 bases, and 13 bases lay in between. CDR3 length: 15 amino acids. In germline, CDR1 is MDHEN, CDR2 SYDVKM. In DNA form, the CDR3 reads TGTGCCAGCAGTTTAAGGGGGAGCGGGGCCTACGAGCAGTACTTC. Translation: CASSLRGSGAYEQYF.

V is TRBV11-1 and J is TRBJ2-3, with 10 bases lining up with TRBD2. V lost 7 bases and J lost 5; bases outside the gene matches: 6. Germline V CDR1 and CDR2: SGHAT, FQDESV (reference sequence). The CDR3 is made up of 14 amino acids. Here the CDR3 reads CASMVASGRDTQYF. Written as DNA, the CDR3 is TGTGCCAGCATGGTGGCTAGCGGGAGAGATACGCAGTATTTT.

The chain is built from TRBV9 and TRBJ1-3; no reliable D call. CDR3 length equals 14 residues. V lost 5 bases and J 6 bases, leaving 15 bases between the germline ends. Germline V gives CDR1 SGDLS, CDR2 YYNGEE. The CDR3 here is CASSLGSSENTIYF. DNA of the CDR3: TGTGCCAGCAGTCTTGGAAGCAGCGAAAACACCATATATTTT.

The V gene is TRBV7-9, the J gene TRBJ1-4; TRBD1 aligns across 8 bases. The CDR3 totals 15 residues. CDR1 is SEHNR and CDR2 is FQNEAQ in the germline V gene (reference sequence). Trimming took 0 bases from V and 6 from J; bases not matched to a gene: 3. The chain's CDR3 is CASSLAGQGYEKLFF. In DNA, the CDR3 is TGTGCCAGCAGCTTAGCCGGACAGGGTTATGAAAAACTGTTTTTT.

The chain couples TRBV25-1 to TRBJ2-3; no firm D call. This CDR3 spans 14 amino acids. Trimming stripped 2 bases from V and 3 bases from J, with 9 bases between. Germline V CDR1 and CDR2: MGHDK, SYGVNS. CDR3 in amino acids: CASSENRLTDTQYF. The CDR3 nucleotides read TGTGCCAGCAGTGAAAACCGGCTAACAGATACGCAGTATTTT.